This T cell receptor (beta chain) was recovered during a study of cytomegalovirus exposure and HLA in healthy donors. Study-wide points: With high specificity and sensitivity, the classifier reportedly diagnosed cytomegalovirus status. The study listed approximately 170 cytomegalovirus-associated TCR beta chains.

V shed 6 bases and J shed 4 bases, with 15 bases lying between them. Germline V gene data show CDR1 as SGHRS and CDR2 as YFSETQ. The CDR3 contains 14 residues. Details on this clone: Its antigen is unknown.

The data were produced by immunoSEQ multiplex PCR, yet TCRdb's version contains in-frame clones alone and is incomplete. The repertoire holds about 330,000 clones, with 86% as singletons. This receptor was taken from a woman aged 18-29 years in good health and CMV-seronegative. This chain joins TRBV5-1 and TRBJ2-3; unclear D gene. Sequencing was performed on PBMCs. In DNA, the CDR3 is TGCGCCAGCACCGACGAGGTCCCCCCAGATACGCAGTATTTT. This gives the protein CASTDEVPPDTQYF.